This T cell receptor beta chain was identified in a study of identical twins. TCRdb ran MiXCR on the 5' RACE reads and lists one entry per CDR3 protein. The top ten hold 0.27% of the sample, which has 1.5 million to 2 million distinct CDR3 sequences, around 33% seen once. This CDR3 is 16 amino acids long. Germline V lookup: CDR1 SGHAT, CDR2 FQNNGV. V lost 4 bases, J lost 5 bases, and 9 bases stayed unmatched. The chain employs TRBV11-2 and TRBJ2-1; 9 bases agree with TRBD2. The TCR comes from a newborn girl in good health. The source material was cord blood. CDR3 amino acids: CASSSSGTSRNNEQFF. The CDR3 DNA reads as TGTGCCAGCAGCTCGTCCGGGACTAGCAGAAACAATGAGCAGTTCTTC. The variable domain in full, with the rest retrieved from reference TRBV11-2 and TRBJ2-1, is EAGVAQSPRYKIIEKRQSVAFWCNPISGHATLYWYQQILGQGPKLLIQFQNNGVVDDSQLPKDRFSAERLKGVDSTLKIQPAKLEDSAVYLCASSSSGTSRNNEQFFGPGTRLTVL.